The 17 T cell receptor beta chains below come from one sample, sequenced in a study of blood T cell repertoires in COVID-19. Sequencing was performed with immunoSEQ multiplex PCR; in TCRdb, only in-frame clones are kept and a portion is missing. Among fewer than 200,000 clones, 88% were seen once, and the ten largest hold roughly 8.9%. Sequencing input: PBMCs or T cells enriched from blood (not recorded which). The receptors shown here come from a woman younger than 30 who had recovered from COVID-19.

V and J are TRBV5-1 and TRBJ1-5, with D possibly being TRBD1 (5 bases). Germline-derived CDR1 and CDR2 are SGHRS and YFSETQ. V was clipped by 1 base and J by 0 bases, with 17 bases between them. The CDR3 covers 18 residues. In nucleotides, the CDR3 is TGCGCCAGCAGCTTGCACCGACCGGGGGGAGATAGCAATCAGCCCCAGCATTTT. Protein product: CASSLHRPGGDSNQPQHF. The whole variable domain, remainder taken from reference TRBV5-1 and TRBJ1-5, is KAGVTQTPRYLIKTRGQQVTLSCSPISGHRSVSWYQQTPGQGLQFLFEYFSETQRNKGNFPGRFSGRQFSNSRSEMNVSTLELGDSALYLCASSLHRPGGDSNQPQHFGDGTRLSIL.

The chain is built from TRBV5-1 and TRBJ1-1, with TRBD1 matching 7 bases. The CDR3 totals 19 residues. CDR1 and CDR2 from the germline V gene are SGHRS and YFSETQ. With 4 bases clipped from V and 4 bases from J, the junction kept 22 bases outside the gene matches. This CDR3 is CASSHQSGTAVGLATEAFF. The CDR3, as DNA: TGCGCCAGCAGCCACCAGAGTGGGACAGCTGTCGGCTTGGCCACTGAAGCTTTCTTT.

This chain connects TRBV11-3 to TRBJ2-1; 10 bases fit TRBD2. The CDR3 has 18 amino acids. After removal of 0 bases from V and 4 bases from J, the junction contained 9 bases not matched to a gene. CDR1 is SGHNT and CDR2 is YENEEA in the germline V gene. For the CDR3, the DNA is TGTGCCAGCAGCTTAGATAGGTTTCCGACTAGCGGGTACAATGAGCAGTTCTTC. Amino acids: CASSLDRFPTSGYNEQFF.

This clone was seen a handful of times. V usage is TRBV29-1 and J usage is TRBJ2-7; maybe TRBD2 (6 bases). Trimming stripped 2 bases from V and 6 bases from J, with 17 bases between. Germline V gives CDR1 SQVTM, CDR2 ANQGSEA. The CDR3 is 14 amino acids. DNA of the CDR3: TGCAGCGTTGAACAAGCTCAGGGAGGTTCCGAGCAGTACTTC. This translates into CSVEQAQGGSEQYF.

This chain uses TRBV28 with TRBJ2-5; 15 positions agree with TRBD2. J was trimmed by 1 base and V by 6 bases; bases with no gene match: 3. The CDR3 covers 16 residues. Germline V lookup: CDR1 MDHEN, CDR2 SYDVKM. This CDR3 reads CASSRTSGRGQETQYF. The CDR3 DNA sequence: TGTGCCAGCAGCCGGACTAGCGGGAGGGGCCAAGAGACCCAGTACTTC.

In DNA form, the CDR3 reads TGTGCCAGCAGTCCCCTGGAGTACTTGAACACTGAAGCTTTCTTT. Its protein is CASSPLEYLNTEAFF. The chain couples TRBV28 to TRBJ1-1; D remains unclear. Trimming took off 5 bases at V and 0 bases at J, with 13 bases between the two ends. The CDR3 contains 15 residues. Germline V lookup: CDR1 MDHEN, CDR2 SYDVKM.

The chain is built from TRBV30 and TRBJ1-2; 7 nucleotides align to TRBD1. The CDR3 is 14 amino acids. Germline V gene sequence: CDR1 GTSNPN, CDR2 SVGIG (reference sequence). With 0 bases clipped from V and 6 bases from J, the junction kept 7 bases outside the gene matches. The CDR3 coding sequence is TGTGCCTGGAGTGTAAACCGACAGGGAAATGGCTACACCTTC. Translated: CAWSVNRQGNGYTF.

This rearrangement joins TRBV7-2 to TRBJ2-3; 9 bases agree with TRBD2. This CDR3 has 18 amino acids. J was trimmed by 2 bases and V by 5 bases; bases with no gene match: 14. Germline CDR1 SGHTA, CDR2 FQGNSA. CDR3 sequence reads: CASSRTFLSGGITDTQYF. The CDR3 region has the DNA TGTGCCAGCAGCCGGACCTTTCTAAGCGGGGGGATCACAGATACGCAGTATTTT.

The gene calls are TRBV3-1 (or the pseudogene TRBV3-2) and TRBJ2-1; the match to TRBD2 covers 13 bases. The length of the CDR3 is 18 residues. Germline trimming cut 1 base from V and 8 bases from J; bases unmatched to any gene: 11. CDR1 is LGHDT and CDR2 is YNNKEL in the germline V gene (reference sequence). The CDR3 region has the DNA TGTGCCAGCAGCCAAGGGGAACTAGCGGGAGGGGTTGGGGATGAGCAGTTCTTC. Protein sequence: CASSQGELAGGVGDEQFF.

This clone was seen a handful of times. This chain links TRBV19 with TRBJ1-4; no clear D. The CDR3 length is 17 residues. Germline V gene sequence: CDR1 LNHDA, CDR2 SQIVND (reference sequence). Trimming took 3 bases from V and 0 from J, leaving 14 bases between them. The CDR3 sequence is CASSISGPWATNEKLFF. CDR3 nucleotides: TGTGCCAGTAGTATTAGCGGGCCTTGGGCAACTAATGAAAAACTGTTTTTT.

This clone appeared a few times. As DNA, the CDR3 is TGTGCCAGCAGCTTATCCTTTTTGGTCGGGGTCAATGAGCAGTTCTTC. Translated: CASSLSFLVGVNEQFF. The chain combines TRBV7-3 with TRBJ2-1, with a possible D match to TRBD2 (5 bases). Trimming removed 2 bases from V and 6 bases from J, with 17 bases in between. This CDR3 is 16 amino acids long. Germline CDR1 and CDR2: SGHTA and FQGTGA. The full variable domain, completed using reference TRBV7-3 and TRBJ2-1, is GAGVSQTPSNKVTEKGKYVELRCDPISGHTALYWYRQSLGQGPEFLIYFQGTGAADDSGLPNDRFFAVRPEGSVSTLKIQRTERGDSAVYLCASSLSFLVGVNEQFFGPGTRLTVL.

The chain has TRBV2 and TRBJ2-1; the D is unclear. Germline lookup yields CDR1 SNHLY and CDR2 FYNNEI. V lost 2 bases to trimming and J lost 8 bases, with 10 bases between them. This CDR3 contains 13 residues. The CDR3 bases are TGTGCCAGCAGTGAAATGTCTATCTATGAGCAGTTCTTC. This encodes CASSEMSIYEQFF.

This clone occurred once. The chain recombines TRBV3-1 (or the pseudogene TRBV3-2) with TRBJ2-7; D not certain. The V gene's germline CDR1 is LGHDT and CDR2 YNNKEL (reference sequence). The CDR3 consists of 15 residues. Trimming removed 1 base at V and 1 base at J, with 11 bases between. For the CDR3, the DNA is TGTGCCAGCAGCCAAGTTTACTCGGGTTCCTACGAGCAGTACTTC. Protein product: CASSQVYSGSYEQYF.

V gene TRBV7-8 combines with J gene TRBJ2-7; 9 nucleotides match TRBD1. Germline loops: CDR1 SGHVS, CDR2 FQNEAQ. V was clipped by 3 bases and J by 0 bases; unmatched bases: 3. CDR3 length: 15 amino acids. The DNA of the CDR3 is TGTGCCAGCAGCTTCCGGGACAGGGCCTCCTACGAGCAGTACTTC. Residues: CASSFRDRASYEQYF.

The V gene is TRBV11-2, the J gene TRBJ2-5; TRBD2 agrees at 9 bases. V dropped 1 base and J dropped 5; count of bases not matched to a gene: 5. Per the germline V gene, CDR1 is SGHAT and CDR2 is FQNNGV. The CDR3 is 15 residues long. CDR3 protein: CASSLVAGVVETQYF. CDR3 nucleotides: TGTGCCAGCAGCTTAGTAGCGGGAGTGGTGGAGACCCAGTACTTC.

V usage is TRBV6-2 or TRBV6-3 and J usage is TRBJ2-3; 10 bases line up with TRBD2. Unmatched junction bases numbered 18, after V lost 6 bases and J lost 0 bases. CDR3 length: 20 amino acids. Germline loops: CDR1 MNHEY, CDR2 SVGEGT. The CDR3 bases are TGTGCCAGCAGCCCCTACGAGCTAGCGGGGGAGACTTCTAGCACAGATACGCAGTATTTT. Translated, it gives CASSPYELAGETSSTDTQYF.

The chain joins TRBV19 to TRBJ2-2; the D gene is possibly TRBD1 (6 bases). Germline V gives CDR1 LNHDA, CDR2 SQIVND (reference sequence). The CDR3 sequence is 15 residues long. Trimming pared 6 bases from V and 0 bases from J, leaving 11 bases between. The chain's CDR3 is CASRTGTTNTGELFF. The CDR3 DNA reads TGTGCCAGTAGAACCGGGACAACGAACACCGGGGAGCTGTTTTTT.